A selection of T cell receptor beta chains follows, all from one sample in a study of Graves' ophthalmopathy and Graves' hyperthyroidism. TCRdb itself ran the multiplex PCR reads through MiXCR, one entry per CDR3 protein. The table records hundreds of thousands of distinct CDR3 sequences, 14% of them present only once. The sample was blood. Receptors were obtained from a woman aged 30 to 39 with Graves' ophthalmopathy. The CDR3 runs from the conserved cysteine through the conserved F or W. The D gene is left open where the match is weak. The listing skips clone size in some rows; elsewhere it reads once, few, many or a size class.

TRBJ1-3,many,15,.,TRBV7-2,CASRLGHRSGNTIYF,TGTGCCAGCAGGTTGGGACATCGCTCTGGAAACACCATATATTTT
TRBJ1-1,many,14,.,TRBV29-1,CSVEGRGTNTEAFF,TGCAGCGTTGAGGGACGGGGAACGAACACTGAAGCTTTCTTT
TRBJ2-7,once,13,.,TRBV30,CAWSPKYSGEQYF,TGTGCCTGGAGCCCTAAGTACTCCGGCGAGCAGTACTTC
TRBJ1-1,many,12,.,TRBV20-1,CSANPPSTEAFF,TGCAGTGCTAACCCCCCTAGTACTGAAGCTTTCTTT
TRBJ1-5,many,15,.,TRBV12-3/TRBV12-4,CASSFTREDNQPQHF,TGTGCCAGCAGTTTCACCAGGGAGGACAATCAGCCCCAGCATTTT
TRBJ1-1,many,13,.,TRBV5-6,CASSLGDLLSAFF,TGTGCCAGCAGCTTGGGGGACCTTCTTTCTGCTTTCTTT
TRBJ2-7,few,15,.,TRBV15,CATSTEGPLFSEQYF,TGTGCCACCAGCACAGAGGGGCCACTATTTTCCGAGCAGTACTTC
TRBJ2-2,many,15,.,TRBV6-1,CASSEAGRETGELFF,TGTGCCAGCAGTGAAGCTGGCAGGGAAACCGGGGAGCTGTTTTTT
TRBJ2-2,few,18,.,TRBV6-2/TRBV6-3,CASSSLTPFLRGTGELFF,TGTGCCAGCAGCTCCCTCACACCGTTCCTACGGGGAACCGGGGAGCTGTTTTTT
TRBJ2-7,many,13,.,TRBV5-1,CASSQRDGDEQYF,TGCGCCAGCAGCCAAAGGGACGGAGACGAGCAGTACTTC
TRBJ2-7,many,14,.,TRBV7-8,CASSPKGEFYEQYF,TGTGCCAGCAGCCCAAAGGGCGAGTTCTACGAGCAGTACTTC
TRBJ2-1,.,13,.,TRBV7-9,CASSLGGVESKFF,TGTGCCAGCAGCTTGGGGGGCGTGGAAAGTAAGTTCTTC
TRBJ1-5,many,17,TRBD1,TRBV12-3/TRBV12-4,CASSLGSGTESNQPQHF,TGTGCCAGCAGTTTAGGTTCCGGGACAGAAAGCAATCAGCCCCAGCATTTT
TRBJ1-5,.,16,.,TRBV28,CASSPGALYSNQPQHF,TGTGCCAGCAGTCCCGGGGCACTGTATAGCAATCAGCCCCAGCATTTT
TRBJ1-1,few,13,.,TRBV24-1,CATRGGGAHEAFF,TGTGCCACCAGAGGGGGGGGGGCACATGAAGCTTTCTTT
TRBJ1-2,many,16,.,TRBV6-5,CASSRRRGPVIYGYTF,TGTGCCAGCAGTAGACGCCGGGGCCCAGTGATCTATGGCTACACCTTC
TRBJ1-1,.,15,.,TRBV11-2,CACSSRWGAYTEAFF,TGTGCCTGCAGCTCCCGTTGGGGGGCCTACACTGAAGCTTTCTTT
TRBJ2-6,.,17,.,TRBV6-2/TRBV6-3,CASRYIGLRSGANVLTF,TGTGCCAGCAGGTACATAGGCCTCCGCTCTGGGGCCAACGTCCTGACTTTC
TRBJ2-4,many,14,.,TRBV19,CASSMPAGKNIQYF,TGTGCCAGTAGTATGCCGGCAGGGAAAAACATTCAGTACTTC
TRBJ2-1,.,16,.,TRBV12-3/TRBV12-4,CASTGVGRLGRDEQFF,TGTGCCAGCACCGGGGTAGGCAGGTTGGGTCGCGATGAGCAGTTCTTC
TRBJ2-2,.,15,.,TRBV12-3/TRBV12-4,CASSTGIIWTGELFF,TGTGCCAGCAGCACAGGGATAATTTGGACCGGGGAGCTGTTTTTT
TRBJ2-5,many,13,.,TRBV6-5,CASSYSRMETQYF,TGTGCCAGCAGTTACTCGAGAATGGAGACCCAGTACTTC
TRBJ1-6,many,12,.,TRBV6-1,CASQGIDSPLHF,TGTGCCAGCCAGGGGATCGATTCACCCCTCCACTTT
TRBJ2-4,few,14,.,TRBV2,CASSDSWAKNIQYF,TGTGCCAGCAGTGATTCTTGGGCCAAAAACATTCAGTACTTC
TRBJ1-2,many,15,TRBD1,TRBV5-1,CASSTGTGGHGGYTF,TGCGCCAGCAGCACCGGGACAGGGGGCCACGGTGGCTACACCTTC
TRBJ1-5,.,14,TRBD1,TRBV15,CATSRGRGHQPQHF,TGTGCCACCAGCAGAGGAAGGGGGCATCAGCCCCAGCATTTT
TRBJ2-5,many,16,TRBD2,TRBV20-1,CSARWSWGGGRETQYF,TGCAGTGCTAGATGGAGTTGGGGGGGAGGTAGGGAGACCCAGTACTTC
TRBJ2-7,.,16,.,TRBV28,CASSLRRGDFSYEQYF,TGTGCCAGCAGCCTACGCAGGGGGGACTTCTCCTACGAGCAGTACTTC
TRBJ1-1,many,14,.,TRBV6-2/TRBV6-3,CASSYTNRNTEAFF,TGTGCCAGCAGTTACACTAACAGAAACACTGAAGCTTTCTTT
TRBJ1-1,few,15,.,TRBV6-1,CASTRAGGTDTEAFF,TGTGCCAGCACCCGAGCGGGCGGGACCGACACTGAAGCTTTCTTT
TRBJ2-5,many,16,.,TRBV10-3,CAISESFWDAGETQYF,TGTGCCATCAGTGAGTCCTTCTGGGACGCTGGAGAGACCCAGTACTTC
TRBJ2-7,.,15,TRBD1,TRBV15,CATSRTRTGLYEQYF,TGTGCCACCAGCCGAACTAGGACAGGCCTCTACGAGCAGTACTTC
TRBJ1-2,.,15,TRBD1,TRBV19,CASDRTGEDNYGYTF,TGTGCCAGTGATCGCACAGGGGAAGATAACTATGGCTACACCTTC
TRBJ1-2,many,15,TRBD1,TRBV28,CASTLLMGQGGGYTF,TGTGCCAGCACTCTCCTGATGGGACAGGGGGGAGGCTACACCTTC
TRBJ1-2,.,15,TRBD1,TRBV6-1,CASSPGQGLIYGYTF,TGTGCCAGCAGCCCAGGACAGGGACTCATCTATGGCTACACCTTC
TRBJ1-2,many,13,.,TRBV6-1,CASSEGPYYGYTF,TGTGCCAGCAGTGAAGGACCCTACTATGGCTACACCTTC
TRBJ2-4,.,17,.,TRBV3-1,CASSPYPRGLAKNIQYF,TGTGCCAGCAGCCCGTACCCCCGGGGGCTCGCCAAAAACATTCAGTACTTC
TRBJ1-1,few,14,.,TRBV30,CAWSIRLLGPEAFF,TGTGCCTGGAGTATCCGGCTTTTGGGGCCTGAAGCTTTCTTT
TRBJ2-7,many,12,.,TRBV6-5,CASSFTRYEQYF,TGTGCCAGCAGTTTTACCCGCTACGAGCAGTACTTC
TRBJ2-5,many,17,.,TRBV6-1,CASSGNKGRVYQETQYF,TGTGCCAGCAGTGGAAATAAGGGAAGGGTTTACCAAGAGACCCAGTACTTC
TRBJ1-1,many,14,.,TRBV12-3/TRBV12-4,CASSLPGSGAEAFF,TGTGCCAGCAGTCTCCCGGGCAGTGGGGCCGAAGCTTTCTTT
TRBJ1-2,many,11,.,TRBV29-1,CSVEDPPGYTF,TGCAGCGTTGAAGACCCCCCTGGCTACACCTTC
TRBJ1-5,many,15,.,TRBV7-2,CASSPFRTADQPQHF,TGTGCCAGCAGCCCATTTAGGACAGCGGATCAGCCCCAGCATTTT
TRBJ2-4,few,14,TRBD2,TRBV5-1,CASSLGGLANIQYF,TGCGCCAGCAGCTTGGGGGGACTAGCAAACATTCAGTACTTC
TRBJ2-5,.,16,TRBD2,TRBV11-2,CASSPTSGRYQETQYF,TGTGCCAGCAGCCCGACTAGCGGGAGGTACCAAGAGACCCAGTACTTC
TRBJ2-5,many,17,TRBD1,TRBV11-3,CASSLAQTGYFQETQYF,TGTGCCAGCAGCTTAGCCCAGACAGGGTATTTCCAAGAGACCCAGTACTTC
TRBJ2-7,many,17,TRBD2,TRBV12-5,CASGLARGGLSSYEQYF,TGTGCTAGTGGTTTGGCCCGCGGGGGGCTAAGCTCCTACGAGCAGTACTTC
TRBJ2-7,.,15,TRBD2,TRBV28,CASSRYPGGSYEQYF,TGTGCCAGCAGTCGATACCCGGGGGGCTCCTACGAGCAGTACTTC
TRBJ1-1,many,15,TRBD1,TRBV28,CASSFPGQGDPEAFF,TGTGCCAGCAGTTTCCCCGGACAGGGGGATCCTGAAGCTTTCTTT
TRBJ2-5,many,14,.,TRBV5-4,CASFRGGSVETQYF,TGTGCCTCCTTCAGGGGCGGGAGTGTAGAGACCCAGTACTTC
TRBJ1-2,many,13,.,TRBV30,CAWSGGSRNGYTF,TGTGCCTGGAGTGGGGGCAGCAGGAATGGCTACACCTTC
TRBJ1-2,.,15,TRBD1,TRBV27,CASSPRTGVFYGYTF,TGTGCCAGCAGTCCCCGGACAGGGGTTTTCTATGGCTACACCTTC